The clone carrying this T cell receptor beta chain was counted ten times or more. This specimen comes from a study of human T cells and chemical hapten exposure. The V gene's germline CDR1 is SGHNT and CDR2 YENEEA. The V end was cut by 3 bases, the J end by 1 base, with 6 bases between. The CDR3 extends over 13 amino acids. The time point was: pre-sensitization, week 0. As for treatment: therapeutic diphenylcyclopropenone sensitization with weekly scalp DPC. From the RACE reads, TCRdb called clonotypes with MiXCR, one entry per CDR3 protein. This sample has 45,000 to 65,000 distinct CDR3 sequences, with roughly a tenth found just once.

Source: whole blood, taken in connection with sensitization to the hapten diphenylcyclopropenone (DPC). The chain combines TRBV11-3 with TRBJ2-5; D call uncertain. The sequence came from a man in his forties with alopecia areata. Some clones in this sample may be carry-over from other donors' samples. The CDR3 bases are TGTGCCAGCAGCTTGTCAGGCCAAGAGACCCAGTACTTC. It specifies CASSLSGQETQYF. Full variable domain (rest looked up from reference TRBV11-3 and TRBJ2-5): EAGVVQSPRYKIIEKKQPVAFWCNPISGHNTLYWYLQNLGQGPELLIRYENEEAVDDSQLPKDRFSAERLKGVDSTLKIQPAELGDSAVYLCASSLSGQETQYFGPGTRLLVL.